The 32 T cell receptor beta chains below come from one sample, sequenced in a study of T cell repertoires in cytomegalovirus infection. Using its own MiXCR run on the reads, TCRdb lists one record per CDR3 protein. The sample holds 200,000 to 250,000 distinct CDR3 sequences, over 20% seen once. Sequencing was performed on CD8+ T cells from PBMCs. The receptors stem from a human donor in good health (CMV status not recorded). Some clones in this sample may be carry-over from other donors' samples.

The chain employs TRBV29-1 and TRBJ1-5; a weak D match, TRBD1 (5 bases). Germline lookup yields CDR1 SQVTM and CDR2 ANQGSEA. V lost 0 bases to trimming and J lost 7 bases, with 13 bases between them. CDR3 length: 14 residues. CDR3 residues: CSVEDEAGNQPQHF. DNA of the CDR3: TGCAGCGTTGAAGATGAGGCAGGGAACCAGCCCCAGCATTTT. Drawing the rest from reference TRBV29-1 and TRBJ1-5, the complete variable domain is SAVISQKPSRDICQRGTSLTIQCQVDSQVTMMFWYRQQPGQSLTLIATANQGSEATYESGFVIDKFPISRPNLTFSTLTVSNMSPEDSSIYLCSVEDEAGNQPQHFGDGTRLSIL.

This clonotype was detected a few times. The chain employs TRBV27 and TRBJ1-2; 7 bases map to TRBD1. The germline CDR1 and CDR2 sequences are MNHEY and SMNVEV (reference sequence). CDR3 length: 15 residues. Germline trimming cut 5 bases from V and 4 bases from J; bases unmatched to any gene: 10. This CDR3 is CASSPDRERTYGYTF. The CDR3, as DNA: TGTGCCAGCAGTCCAGACAGGGAACGGACCTATGGCTACACCTTC.

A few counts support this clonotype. CDR3 coding DNA: TGTGCCAGTTCCGGTCAGGGGCCCAAAAACATTCAGTACTTC. This translates into CASSGQGPKNIQYF. The V call is TRBV12-3 or TRBV12-4, the J call TRBJ2-4, with TRBD1 as a possible D gene (6 bases). V shed 9 bases and J shed 2 bases, with 14 bases lying between them. The CDR3 has 14 amino acids.

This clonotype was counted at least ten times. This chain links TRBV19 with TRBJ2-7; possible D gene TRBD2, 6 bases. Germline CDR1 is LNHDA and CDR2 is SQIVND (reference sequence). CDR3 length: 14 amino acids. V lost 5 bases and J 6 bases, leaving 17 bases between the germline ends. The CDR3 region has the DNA TGTGCCAGTAGTTCCTACGGAGGGGTAGCCGAGCAGTACTTC. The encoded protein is CASSSYGGVAEQYF.

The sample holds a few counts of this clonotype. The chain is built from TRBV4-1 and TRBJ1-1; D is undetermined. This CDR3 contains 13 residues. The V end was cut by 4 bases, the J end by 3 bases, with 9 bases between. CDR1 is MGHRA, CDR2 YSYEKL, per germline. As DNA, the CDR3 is TGCGCCAGCAGCCCCATTGGTTACACTGAAGCTTTCTTT. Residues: CASSPIGYTEAFF.

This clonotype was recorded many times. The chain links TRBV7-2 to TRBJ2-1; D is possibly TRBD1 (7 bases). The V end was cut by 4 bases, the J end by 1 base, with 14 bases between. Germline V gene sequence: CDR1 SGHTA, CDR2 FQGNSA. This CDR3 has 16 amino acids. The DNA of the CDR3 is TGTGCCAGCAGCTCCCCAGGGGGGCCTTCCTACAATGAGCAGTTCTTC. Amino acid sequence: CASSSPGGPSYNEQFF.

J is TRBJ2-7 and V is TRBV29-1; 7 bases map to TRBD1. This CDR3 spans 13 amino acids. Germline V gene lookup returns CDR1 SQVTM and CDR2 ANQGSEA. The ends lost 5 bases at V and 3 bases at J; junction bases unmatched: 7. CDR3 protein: CSVSGTASYEQYF. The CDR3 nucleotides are TGCAGCGTTTCCGGGACAGCGAGCTACGAGCAGTACTTC.

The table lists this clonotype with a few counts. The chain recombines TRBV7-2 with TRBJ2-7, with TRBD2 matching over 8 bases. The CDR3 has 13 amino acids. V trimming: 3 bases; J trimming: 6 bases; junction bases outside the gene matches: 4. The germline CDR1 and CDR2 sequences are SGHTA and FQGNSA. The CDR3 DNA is TGTGCCAGCAGCTTGGGACTAGTTGTCGAGCAGTACTTC. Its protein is CASSLGLVVEQYF.

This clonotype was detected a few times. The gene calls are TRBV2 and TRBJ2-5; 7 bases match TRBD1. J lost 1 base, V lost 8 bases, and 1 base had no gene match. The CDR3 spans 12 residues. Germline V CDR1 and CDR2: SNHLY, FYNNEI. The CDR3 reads CASWDSQETQYF. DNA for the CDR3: TGTGCCAGCTGGGACAGCCAAGAGACCCAGTACTTC.

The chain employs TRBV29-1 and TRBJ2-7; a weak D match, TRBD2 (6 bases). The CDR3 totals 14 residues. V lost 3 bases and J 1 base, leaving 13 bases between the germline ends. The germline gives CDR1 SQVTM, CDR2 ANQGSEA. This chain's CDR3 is CSVDGGHDSYEQYF. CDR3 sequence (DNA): TGCAGCGTTGACGGGGGTCACGATTCCTACGAGCAGTACTTC.

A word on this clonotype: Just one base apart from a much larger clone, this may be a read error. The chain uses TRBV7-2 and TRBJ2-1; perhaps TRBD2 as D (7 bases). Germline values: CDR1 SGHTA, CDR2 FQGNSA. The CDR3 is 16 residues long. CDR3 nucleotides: TGTGCCAGCAGCTTAGCGGGGGGGCCTGACTACAATGAGCAGCTCTTC. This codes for CASSLAGGPDYNEQLF.

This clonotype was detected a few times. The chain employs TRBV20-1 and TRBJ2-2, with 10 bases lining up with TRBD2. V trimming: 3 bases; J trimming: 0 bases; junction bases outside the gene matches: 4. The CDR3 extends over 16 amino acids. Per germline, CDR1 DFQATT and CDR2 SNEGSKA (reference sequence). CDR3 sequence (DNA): TGCAGTGCTAGGCCTAGCGGGGGAGCGAACACCGGGGAGCTGTTTTTT. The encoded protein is CSARPSGGANTGELFF.

The CDR3 here is CASSPSSGAGELFF. For the CDR3, the DNA is TGTGCCAGTAGTCCCTCGAGTGGGGCCGGGGAGCTGTTTTTT. The rearrangement joins TRBV19 to TRBJ2-2; unclear D gene. In germline, CDR1 is LNHDA, CDR2 SQIVND (reference sequence). V was trimmed by 5 bases and J by 6 bases, leaving 13 bases between them. The length of the CDR3 is 14 residues.

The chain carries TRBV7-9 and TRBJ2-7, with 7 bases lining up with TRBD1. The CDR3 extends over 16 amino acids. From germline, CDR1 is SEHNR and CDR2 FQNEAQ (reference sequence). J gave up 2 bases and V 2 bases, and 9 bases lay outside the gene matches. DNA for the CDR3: TGTGCCAGCAGCTTAAAATGGAACAGGGGCCCCTACGAGCAGTACTTC. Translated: CASSLKWNRGPYEQYF.

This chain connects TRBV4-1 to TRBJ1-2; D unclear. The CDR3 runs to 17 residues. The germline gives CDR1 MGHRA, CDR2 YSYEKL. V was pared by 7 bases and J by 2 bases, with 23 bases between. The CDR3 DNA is TGCGCCAGCACCCTCGGCCCTCTCTGGGGAGGCAACTATGGCTACACCTTC. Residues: CASTLGPLWGGNYGYTF.

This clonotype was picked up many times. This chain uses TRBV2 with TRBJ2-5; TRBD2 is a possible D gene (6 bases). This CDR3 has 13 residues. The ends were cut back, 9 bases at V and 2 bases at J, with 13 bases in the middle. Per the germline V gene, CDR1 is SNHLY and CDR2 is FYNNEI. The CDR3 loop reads CASLGLTQETQYF. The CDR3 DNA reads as TGTGCCAGTTTGGGACTGACACAAGAGACCCAGTACTTC.

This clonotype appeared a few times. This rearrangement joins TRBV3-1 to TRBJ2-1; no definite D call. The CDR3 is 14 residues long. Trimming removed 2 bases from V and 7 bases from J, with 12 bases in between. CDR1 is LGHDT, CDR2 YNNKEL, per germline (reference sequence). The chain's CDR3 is CASSQSEFGNEQFF. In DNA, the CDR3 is TGTGCCAGCAGCCAAAGCGAGTTTGGGAATGAGCAGTTCTTC.

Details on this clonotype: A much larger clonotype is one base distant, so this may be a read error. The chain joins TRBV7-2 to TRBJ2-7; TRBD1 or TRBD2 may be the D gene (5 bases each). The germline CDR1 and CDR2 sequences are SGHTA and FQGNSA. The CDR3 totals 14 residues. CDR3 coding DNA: TGTGCCAGCAGCTCAGGGACCCTAACCTACGATCAGTACTTC. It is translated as CASSSGTLTYDQYF.

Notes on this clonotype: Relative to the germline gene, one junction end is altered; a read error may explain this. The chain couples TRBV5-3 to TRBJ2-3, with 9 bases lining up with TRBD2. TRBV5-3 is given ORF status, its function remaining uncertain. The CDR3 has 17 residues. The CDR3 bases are TGTGCCAGCAGCTTGGGTCCTGGCGGGGGGGCCGCAGATACGCAGTATTTT. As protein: CASSLGPGGGAADTQYF.

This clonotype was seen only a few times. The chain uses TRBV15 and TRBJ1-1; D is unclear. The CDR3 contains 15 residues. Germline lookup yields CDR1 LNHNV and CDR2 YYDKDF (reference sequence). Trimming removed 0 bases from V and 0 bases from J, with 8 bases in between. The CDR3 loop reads CATSRDVSVNTEAFF. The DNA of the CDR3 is TGTGCCACCAGCAGAGATGTTTCTGTGAACACTGAAGCTTTCTTT.

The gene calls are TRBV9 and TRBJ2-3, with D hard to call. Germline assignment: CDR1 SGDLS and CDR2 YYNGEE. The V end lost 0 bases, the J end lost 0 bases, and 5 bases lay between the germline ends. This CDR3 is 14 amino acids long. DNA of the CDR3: TGTGCCAGCAGCGTAGGTGCCAGCACAGATACGCAGTATTTT. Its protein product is CASSVGASTDTQYF.

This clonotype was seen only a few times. The CDR3 sequence is CSARGGEGEETQYF. The CDR3 region has the DNA TGCAGTGCTAGAGGGGGTGAGGGGGAAGAGACCCAGTACTTC. The V call is TRBV20-1, the J call TRBJ2-5; D is possibly TRBD1 (6 bases). Germline CDR1 DFQATT, CDR2 SNEGSKA (reference sequence). Trimming left V 1 base short and J 3 bases short, with 12 bases between. This CDR3 is built from 14 residues.

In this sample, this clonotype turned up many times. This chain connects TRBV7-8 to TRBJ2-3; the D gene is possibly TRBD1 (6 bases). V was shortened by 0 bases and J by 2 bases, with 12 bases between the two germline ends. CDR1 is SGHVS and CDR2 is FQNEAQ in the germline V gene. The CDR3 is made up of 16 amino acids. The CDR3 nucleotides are TGTGCCAGCAGCTTAGCGGGGGCCGCCGTCACAGATACGCAGTATTTT. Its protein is CASSLAGAAVTDTQYF.

The DNA of the CDR3 is TGTGCCAGCAGCCCTAGAATGACAGGATACACCGGGGAGCTGTTTTTT. It translates to CASSPRMTGYTGELFF. The rearrangement joins TRBV14 to TRBJ2-2; tentative D call: TRBD1 (6 bases). Germline V lookup: CDR1 SGHDN, CDR2 FVKESK. CDR3 length: 16 residues. Trimming shortened V by 4 bases and J by 3 bases, and 15 bases separated the two germline ends.

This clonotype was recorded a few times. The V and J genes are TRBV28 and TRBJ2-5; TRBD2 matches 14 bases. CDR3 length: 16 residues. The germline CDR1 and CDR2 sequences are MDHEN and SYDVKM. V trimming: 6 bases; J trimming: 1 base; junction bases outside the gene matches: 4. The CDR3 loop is CASSQGLAGAQETQYF. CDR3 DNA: TGTGCCAGCAGCCAGGGACTAGCGGGGGCCCAAGAGACCCAGTACTTC.

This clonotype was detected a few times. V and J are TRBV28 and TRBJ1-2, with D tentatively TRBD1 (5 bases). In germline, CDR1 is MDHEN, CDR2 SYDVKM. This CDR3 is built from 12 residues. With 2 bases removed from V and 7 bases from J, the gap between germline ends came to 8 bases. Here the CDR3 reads CASSLRGGGYTF. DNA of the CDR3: TGTGCCAGCAGTTTAAGGGGAGGTGGCTACACCTTC.

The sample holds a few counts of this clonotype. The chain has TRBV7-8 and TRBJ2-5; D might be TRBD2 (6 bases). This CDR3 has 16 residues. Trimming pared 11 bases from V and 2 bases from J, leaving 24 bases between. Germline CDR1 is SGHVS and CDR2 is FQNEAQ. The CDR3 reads CAASSLPGVIQETQYF. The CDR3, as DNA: TGTGCCGCCAGCAGCTTACCGGGGGTGATACAAGAGACCCAGTACTTC.

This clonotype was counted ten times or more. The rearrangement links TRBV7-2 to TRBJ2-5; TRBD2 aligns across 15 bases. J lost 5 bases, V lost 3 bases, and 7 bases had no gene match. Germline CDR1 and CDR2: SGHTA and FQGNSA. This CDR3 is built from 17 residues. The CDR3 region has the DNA TGTGCCAGCAGCTTGGGACTAGCGGGGGGCGCGAGGGAGACCCAGTACTTC. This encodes CASSLGLAGGARETQYF.

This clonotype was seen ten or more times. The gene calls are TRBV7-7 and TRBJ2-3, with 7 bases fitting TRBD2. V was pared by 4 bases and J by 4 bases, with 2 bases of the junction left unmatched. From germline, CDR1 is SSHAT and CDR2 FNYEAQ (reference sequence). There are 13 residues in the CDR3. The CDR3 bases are TGTGCCAGCAGCTCGGGACTATCAGATACGCAGTATTTT. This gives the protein CASSSGLSDTQYF.

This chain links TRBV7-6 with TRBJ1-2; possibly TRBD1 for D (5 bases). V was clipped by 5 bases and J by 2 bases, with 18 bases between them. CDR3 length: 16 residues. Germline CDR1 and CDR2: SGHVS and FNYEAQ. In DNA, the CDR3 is TGTGCCAGCAGCCCCTCCCCCCTGGACAAAAACTATGGCTACACCTTC. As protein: CASSPSPLDKNYGYTF.

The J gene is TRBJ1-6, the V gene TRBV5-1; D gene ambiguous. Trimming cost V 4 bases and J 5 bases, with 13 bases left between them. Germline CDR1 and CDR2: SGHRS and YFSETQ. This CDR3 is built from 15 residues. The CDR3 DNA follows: TGCGCCAGCAGCCACCGCGGGGAAAATAATTCACCCCTCCACTTT. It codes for CASSHRGENNSPLHF. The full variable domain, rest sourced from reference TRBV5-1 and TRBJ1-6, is KAGVTQTPRYLIKTRGQQVTLSCSPISGHRSVSWYQQTPGQGLQFLFEYFSETQRNKGNFPGRFSGRQFSNSRSEMNVSTLELGDSALYLCASSHRGENNSPLHFGNGTRLTVT.

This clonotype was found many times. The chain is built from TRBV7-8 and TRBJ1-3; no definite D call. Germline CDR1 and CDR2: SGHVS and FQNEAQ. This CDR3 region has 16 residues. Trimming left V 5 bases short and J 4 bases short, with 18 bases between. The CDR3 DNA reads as TGTGCCAGCAGCCCCACCTGGCGGCCATTGGGAAACACCATATATTTT. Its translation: CASSPTWRPLGNTIYF.